This T cell receptor (beta chain) was sequenced in a study of OX40 agonist ivuxolimab in advanced cancers. Germline assignment: CDR1 SEHNR and CDR2 FQNEAQ (reference sequence). With 5 bases clipped from V and 6 bases from J, the junction kept 10 bases outside the gene matches. The CDR3 contains 15 residues. Assay: immunoSEQ multiplex PCR; the TCRdb copy retains only in-frame clones and omits some. Here the sample spans roughly 100,000 clones, about nine tenths being singletons. Sequencing used CD4+ or CD8+ T cells sorted from blood, obtained in a trial of the OX40 agonist ivuxolimab. The sequence was obtained from an adult with an advanced solid tumor such as melanoma, head and neck, liver or kidney cancer. The V call is TRBV7-9, the J call TRBJ1-5; 7 nucleotides agree with TRBD1. The CDR3 reads CASSTTGTAAQPQHF. CDR3 coding DNA: TGTGCCAGCAGCACCACCGGGACAGCGGCTCAGCCCCAGCATTTT.